This T cell receptor beta chain was identified in a study of blood T cell repertoires in COVID-19. Study details: T cells, B-cell-depleted T cells, or PBMCs provided the cDNA or gDNA that served as material.

The trim removed 2 bases at V and 5 bases at J, leaving 4 bases unmatched. Germline-derived CDR1 and CDR2 are LGHDT and YNNKEL (reference sequence). CDR3 size: 16 residues. Clones were read by immunoSEQ multiplex PCR, and TCRdb kept only the in-frame ones, dropping some. The profile covers 150,000 to 190,000 clones, with roughly 82% appearing a single time and 9.8% taken by the ten largest. The sample taken for sequencing was peripheral blood. The rearrangement links TRBV3-1 (or the pseudogene TRBV3-2) to TRBJ2-3; the match to TRBD2 covers 13 bases. This TCR came from a woman in her forties or fifties with acute or convalescent COVID-19. CDR3 loop: CASSQRRTSGRDTQYF. Here the CDR3 DNA reads TGTGCCAGCAGCCAACGCAGGACTAGCGGGAGAGATACGCAGTATTTT.